The 13 T cell receptor beta chains reported below all come from one sample, sequenced in a study of PD-1 blockade in mismatch repair-deficient tumors. TCRdb keeps only in-frame clones here, not all; method: immunoSEQ multiplex PCR. The sample holds around 100,000 clones, about 80% seen once. The sequenced sample was peripheral blood, obtained around 60 weeks after starting pembrolizumab. The receptors here all came from an adult with mismatch repair-deficient cancer.

Here the CDR3 DNA reads TGCGCCAGCAGCTTGGCGGGCAATCAAGAGACCCAGTACTTC. It codes for CASSLAGNQETQYF. The J gene is TRBJ2-5, the V gene TRBV5-1; D remains ambiguous. Germline V gives CDR1 SGHRS, CDR2 YFSETQ. V was pared by 0 bases and J by 2 bases, with 8 bases between. The CDR3 is 14 amino acids.

The rearrangement links TRBV29-1 to TRBJ2-2, with 10 nucleotides matching TRBD1. From germline, CDR1 is SQVTM and CDR2 ANQGSEA. This CDR3 is built from 15 residues. Trimming at V came to 5 bases and at J to 4 bases, leaving 7 bases not matched to a gene. CDR3 region: CSVRTGTGVTGELFF. CDR3 DNA sequence: TGCAGCGTTAGGACCGGGACAGGGGTCACCGGGGAGCTGTTTTTT.

The genes are TRBV28 and TRBJ1-1, with 7 positions matching TRBD1. Germline V gene data show CDR1 as MDHEN and CDR2 as SYDVKM. Trimming at V came to 8 bases and at J to 1 base, leaving 10 bases not matched to a gene. The CDR3 spans 15 residues. The CDR3 nucleotides are TGTGCCAGCTACAGTTTGTCAGGGGGGAACACTGAAGCTTTCTTT. This codes for CASYSLSGGNTEAFF.

The V gene is TRBV2, the J gene TRBJ1-3; D remains ambiguous. Germline loops: CDR1 SNHLY, CDR2 FYNNEI. The CDR3 totals 15 residues. V was cut by 4 bases and J by 0 bases, with 10 bases left in between. The CDR3 DNA follows: TGTGCCAGCAGTGTAATACATCTCTCTGGAAACACCATATATTTT. Protein sequence: CASSVIHLSGNTIYF.

This chain links TRBV9 with TRBJ2-5; the D gene is possibly TRBD1 (5 bases). Germline V CDR1 and CDR2: SGDLS, YYNGEE. CDR3 length equals 14 residues. Trimming shortened V by 0 bases and J by 5 bases, and 11 bases separated the two germline ends. CDR3 bases: TGTGCCAGCAGCGTAGAAGGGGCAGGGGAGACCCAGTACTTC. It encodes CASSVEGAGETQYF.

In this sample, this clone turned up a few times. The J gene is TRBJ1-2, the V gene TRBV7-2; no definite D call. This CDR3 region has 14 residues. Germline CDR1 is SGHTA and CDR2 is FQGNSA. Trimming stripped 1 base from V and 4 bases from J, with 10 bases between. The CDR3 protein is CASSLEVVGYGYTF. DNA for the CDR3: TGTGCCAGCAGCTTAGAGGTGGTTGGCTATGGCTACACCTTC. Based on the CDR3 plus reference TRBV7-2 and TRBJ1-2, the full variable domain is GAGVSQSPSNKVTEKGKDVELRCDPISGHTALYWYRQSLGQGLEFLIYFQGNSAPDKSGLPSDRFSAERTGGSVSTLTIQRTQQEDSAVYLCASSLEVVGYGYTFGSGTRLTVV.

The chain links TRBV5-6 to TRBJ2-7, with 9 bases that match TRBD2. The CDR3 length is 15 residues. V dropped 4 bases and J dropped 6; count of bases not matched to a gene: 11. In germline, CDR1 is SGHDT, CDR2 YYEEEE. CDR3 residues: CASSDSGRSWFEQYF. As DNA, the CDR3 is TGTGCCAGCAGCGATAGCGGGAGAAGTTGGTTCGAGCAGTACTTC.

The chain combines TRBV28 with TRBJ2-7, with no clear D. The CDR3 runs 13 residues. V was pared by 5 bases and J by 6 bases, with 14 bases between. CDR1 MDHEN and CDR2 SYDVKM come from the germline V gene. The CDR3 is CASSNRMGGEQYF. As DNA, the CDR3 is TGTGCCAGCAGTAACCGAATGGGTGGCGAGCAGTACTTC. The entire variable domain, with the rest obtained from reference TRBV28 and TRBJ2-7, is as follows: DVKVTQSSRYLVKRTGEKVFLECVQDMDHENMFWYRQDPGLGLRLIYFSYDVKMKEKGDIPEGYSVSREKKERFSLILESASTNQTSMYLCASSNRMGGEQYFGPGTRLTVT.

This rearrangement joins TRBV5-5 to TRBJ2-1; TRBD2 matches at 13 bases. The J segment lost 6 bases and the V segment lost 2 bases, leaving 11 bases of the junction unmatched. The germline gives CDR1 SGHKS, CDR2 YYEKEE (reference sequence). The CDR3 sequence is 18 residues long. The CDR3 DNA reads as TGTGCCAGCAGCTTTCGTTATATAGGACTAGCGGGAGTCAATGAGCAGTTCTTC. Amino acids: CASSFRYIGLAGVNEQFF.

V is TRBV19 and J is TRBJ1-3; 7 nucleotides match TRBD1. This CDR3 comprises 14 residues. Germline V gene lookup returns CDR1 LNHDA and CDR2 SQIVND (reference sequence). J was trimmed by 0 bases and V by 6 bases; bases with no gene match: 2. CDR3 nucleotides: TGTGCCAGTAGCACAGGGGACTCTGGAAACACCATATATTTT. Its translation: CASSTGDSGNTIYF.

The CDR3 DNA is TGTGCCAGCAGCTTAGCTTTCTTGAACGTTGAGCAGTTCTTC. Its protein product is CASSLAFLNVEQFF. The gene calls are TRBV7-2 and TRBJ2-1; the D is unclear. Germline CDR1 is SGHTA and CDR2 is FQGNSA. The ends were cut back, 0 bases at V and 9 bases at J, with 12 bases in the middle. CDR3 length: 14 residues.

The V gene is TRBV29-1, the J gene TRBJ1-1; 8 bases are a match to TRBD1. J lost 10 bases, V lost 3 bases, and 4 bases had no gene match. In germline, CDR1 is SQVTM, CDR2 ANQGSEA. This CDR3 has 11 amino acids. CDR3 in DNA: TGCAGCGTTGACAGGGGGCGCGGAGCTTTCTTT. This gives the protein CSVDRGRGAFF.

This clone was seen a single time. The chain combines TRBV7-2 with TRBJ1-2, with 10 bases aligning to TRBD1. Germline values: CDR1 SGHTA, CDR2 FQGNSA. The CDR3 spans 18 residues. Trimming cost V 5 bases and J 5 bases; bases outside gene matches: 17. This CDR3 reads CASSRSRDRGARGYGYTF. CDR3 in DNA: TGTGCCAGCAGCCGGTCGCGGGACAGGGGCGCTAGAGGGTATGGCTACACCTTC.